One sample yielded the 11 T cell receptor beta chains listed below, sequenced in a study of blood T cell repertoires in COVID-19. The data were produced by immunoSEQ multiplex PCR, yet TCRdb's version contains in-frame clones alone and is incomplete. The sample holds 150,000 or so clones, 70% to 90% seen once. Sequenced: peripheral blood. Every receptor here comes from a human donor in a cohort sampled during active COVID-19.

This chain joins TRBV28 and TRBJ2-7; TRBD1 might be the D (5 bases). Per the germline V gene, CDR1 is MDHEN and CDR2 is SYDVKM. The V end was cut by 6 bases, the J end by 4 bases, with 13 bases between. The CDR3 has 13 amino acids. CDR3 amino acids: CASSHADSYEQYF. CDR3 nucleotide sequence: TGTGCCAGCAGCCACGCCGACAGTTACGAGCAGTACTTC.

The sample holds a few counts of this clone. The V and J genes are TRBV5-4 and TRBJ1-1, with 10 bases matching TRBD1. Germline trimming cut 4 bases from V and 5 bases from J; bases unmatched to any gene: 5. Germline V CDR1 and CDR2: SGHNT, YYREEE (reference sequence). The length of the CDR3 is 14 residues. CDR3 loop: CASSGGTGATEAFF. The CDR3, as DNA: TGTGCCAGCAGCGGCGGGACAGGGGCGACTGAAGCTTTCTTT. Filled out from reference TRBV5-4 and TRBJ1-1, the complete variable domain reads ETGVTQSPTHLIKTRGQQVTLRCSSQSGHNTVSWYQQALGQGPQFIFQYYREEENGRGNFPPRFSGLQFPNYSSELNVNALELDDSALYLCASSGGTGATEAFFGQGTRLTVV.

This chain uses TRBV15 with TRBJ2-5; 7 nucleotides align to TRBD2. V lost 1 base, J lost 5 bases, and 7 bases stayed unmatched. CDR3 size: 15 residues. Germline V lookup: CDR1 LNHNV, CDR2 YYDKDF (reference sequence). The CDR3 DNA reads as TGTGCCACCAGCAGAGCCGGTAGGGGAGGGGAGACCCAGTACTTC. It translates to CATSRAGRGGETQYF. Using reference TRBV15 and TRBJ2-5 for the parts outside the CDR3, the full variable domain is DAMVIQNPRYQVTQFGKPVTLSCSQTLNHNVMYWYQQKSSQAPKLLFHYYDKDFNNEADTPDNFQSRRPNTSFCFLDIRSPGLGDTAMYLCATSRAGRGGETQYFGPGTRLLVL.

This chain connects TRBV6-5 to TRBJ2-5; 14 bases line up with TRBD2. Trimming removed 7 bases from V and 4 bases from J; junction bases left unmatched: 5. The CDR3 contains 15 residues. Germline V lookup: CDR1 MNHEY, CDR2 SVGAGI. The CDR3 DNA reads as TGTGCCAGCAAGAGGGGACTAGCGGGGGTAGAGACCCAGTACTTC. The encoded protein is CASKRGLAGVETQYF.

CDR3: CASSAVRGFNEQYF. CDR3 DNA: TGTGCCAGCAGCGCCGTCAGGGGGTTCAACGAGCAGTACTTC. The genes are TRBV11-3 and TRBJ2-7; TRBD1 matches 7 bases. The junction had 9 bases not matched to a gene; V was cut back by 5 bases and J by 5 bases. The CDR3 is 14 residues long. Germline V CDR1 and CDR2: SGHNT, YENEEA.

The chain joins TRBV18 to TRBJ1-4; unclear D gene. V was cut by 0 bases and J by 0 bases, with 11 bases left in between. Germline CDR1 is KGHSH and CDR2 is LQKENI. The CDR3 contains 17 residues. The DNA for the CDR3 is TGTGCCAGCTCACCACCTAACTATCCTGCAACTAATGAAAAACTGTTTTTT. Translation gives CASSPPNYPATNEKLFF. The full variable domain, its missing parts supplied by reference TRBV18 and TRBJ1-4, is NAGVMQNPRHLVRRRGQEARLRCSPMKGHSHVYWYRQLPEEGLKFMVYLQKENIIDESGMPKERFSAEFPKEGPSILRIQQVVRGDSAAYFCASSPPNYPATNEKLFFGSGTQLSVL.

The genes are TRBV7-9 and TRBJ2-7; weak D call: TRBD2 (6 bases). This CDR3 has 15 residues. V gave up 5 bases and J gave up 3 bases, with 17 bases separating them. Germline V CDR1 and CDR2: SEHNR, FQNEAQ (reference sequence). In DNA, the CDR3 is TGTGCCAGCAGCCCAGCCGCGGGGACCGGCTACGAGCAGTACTTC. Its translation is CASSPAAGTGYEQYF.

The CDR3 loop is CASSQDWGQGADTQYF. The CDR3 DNA reads as TGCGCCAGCAGCCAAGATTGGGGACAGGGGGCGGATACGCAGTATTTT. The V gene is TRBV4-1, the J gene TRBJ2-3, with TRBD1 identical over 12 bases. The CDR3 totals 16 residues. Germline trimming cut 0 bases from V and 6 bases from J; bases unmatched to any gene: 4. CDR1 MGHRA and CDR2 YSYEKL come from the germline V gene.

The CDR3 nucleotides are TGTGCCAGCAACGAGGGAGGGGAGACCCAGTACTTC. This encodes CASNEGGETQYF. The chain has TRBV14 and TRBJ2-5, with 7 bases that match TRBD2. V lost 7 bases and J lost 5; bases outside the gene matches: 4. This CDR3 has 12 residues. Germline V gives CDR1 SGHDN, CDR2 FVKESK.

This clone appeared a single time. J is TRBJ2-3 and V is TRBV10-3, with a weak D call TRBD2 (7 bases). The CDR3 extends over 16 amino acids. The germline V and J ends were trimmed by 3 bases and 2 bases, with 15 bases remaining between them. Germline lookup yields CDR1 ENHRY and CDR2 SYGVKD. CDR3 DNA sequence: TGTGCCATCAGTGAACTTCGGGGGGCCGACACAGATACGCAGTATTTT. Encoded protein: CAISELRGADTDTQYF.

The chain is built from TRBV29-1 and TRBJ2-7, with TRBD1 as a possible D gene (6 bases). This CDR3 contains 12 residues. The germline V gene has CDR1 SQVTM and CDR2 ANQGSEA. The V gene lost 7 bases and the J gene lost 0 bases, with 10 bases spanning the gap. The CDR3 sequence is CSGTVSSYEQYF. The CDR3 DNA sequence: TGCAGCGGGACAGTTAGCTCCTACGAGCAGTACTTC.